This is a list of T cell receptor beta chains from one sample in a study of cytomegalovirus exposure and HLA in healthy donors. Measured with immunoSEQ multiplex PCR; TCRdb has only the in-frame clones, and not every one. The data contain fewer than 150,000 clones, 70% to 85% of them singletons. The specimen sequenced was PBMCs. The receptors here all came from a human donor in good health. Each CDR3 is given with its conserved first and last residue. A D gene is named only where the DNA matches it firmly. Clone size is stated in some rows and not others, as once, few, many or a class when expanded.

D gene,clone size,J gene,V gene,CDR3 length,CDR3 DNA,CDR3 protein
TRBD1,NA,TRBJ1-1,TRBV5-1,14,TGCGCCAGCAGCTCGACAGGGATGAACACTGAAGCTTTCTTT,CASSSTGMNTEAFF
TRBD1,NA,TRBJ1-2,TRBV28,14,TGTGCCAGTTGGAGACAGGGCAAAGGCTATGGCTACACCTTC,CASWRQGKGYGYTF
NA,NA,TRBJ2-2,TRBV6-6,14,TGTGCCAGCAGTTTGGACAGTATCACCGGGGAGCTGTTTTTT,CASSLDSITGELFF
TRBD2,NA,TRBJ2-7,TRBV14,18,TGCGCCAGCAGCCAAGAACGAGCGGGAGCCCCCCTTACCTACGAGCAGTACTTC,CASSQERAGAPLTYEQYF
TRBD1,NA,TRBJ1-6,TRBV6-1,16,TGTGCCAGCACTGAGACAGGGAGCTCCTATAATTCACCCCTCCACTTT,CASTETGSSYNSPLHF
NA,NA,TRBJ2-1,TRBV14,15,TGTGCCAGCAGCCAAGCGGAACTACACTACAATGAGCAGTTCTTC,CASSQAELHYNEQFF
TRBD1,NA,TRBJ2-1,TRBV5-4,16,TGTGCCAGCAGCGCCGGACAGGGGAGCTCCTACAATGAGCAGTTCTTC,CASSAGQGSSYNEQFF
NA,few,TRBJ2-1,TRBV7-9,15,TGTGCCAGCAGCTTAGGACACCTCTCCTACAATGAGCAGTTCTTC,CASSLGHLSYNEQFF
TRBD1,NA,TRBJ2-1,TRBV27,14,TGTGCCAGCAGTATCGGACAGGGGGCGGAGGAGCAGTTCTTC,CASSIGQGAEEQFF
NA,NA,TRBJ2-7,TRBV28,13,TGTGCCACCAAGGCTAGCCAACTTGGGGAGCAGTACTTC,CATKASQLGEQYF
TRBD1,NA,TRBJ1-2,TRBV18,13,TGTGCCAGCTCAGAACGGACAGGGGATGGCTACACCTTC,CASSERTGDGYTF
NA,few,TRBJ1-2,TRBV28,16,TGTGCCAGCAGCGACTTACAAATAATGACGGGCTATGGCTACACCTTC,CASSDLQIMTGYGYTF
NA,NA,TRBJ2-7,TRBV19,15,TGTGCCAGTAGTATCCAGGCAGGGGAGACCTACGAGCAGTACTTC,CASSIQAGETYEQYF
NA,NA,TRBJ2-4,TRBV30,15,TGTGCCTGGAGGTTACAGGGCTCGGTCAAAAACATTCAGTACTTC,CAWRLQGSVKNIQYF
NA,NA,TRBJ2-7,TRBV29-1,11,TGCAGCGTTGCGGGATCCTACGAGCAGTACTTC,CSVAGSYEQYF
TRBD2,NA,TRBJ2-5,TRBV19,16,TGTGCCAGTAGTACCAGCCTAGCGGGGGGGGAAGAGACCCAGTACTTC,CASSTSLAGGEETQYF
NA,NA,TRBJ1-1,TRBV19,13,TGTGCCAGTACCACGGCCGGAGACACTGAAGCTTTCTTT,CASTTAGDTEAFF
NA,few,TRBJ1-1,TRBV19,13,TGTGCCAGTACAAATGACAAGTACACTGAAGCTTTCTTT,CASTNDKYTEAFF
NA,few,TRBJ2-7,TRBV5-1,14,TGCGCCAGCAGCTTGGCCTTGGCAGGGTACGAGCAGTACTTC,CASSLALAGYEQYF
NA,NA,TRBJ1-3,TRBV28,16,TGTACCAGCAGCTATGATGCGTCTGGACAGGGAAACACCATATATTTT,CTSSYDASGQGNTIYF
NA,NA,TRBJ2-5,TRBV6-5,11,TGTGCCAGCAGACAAAACGGGGAGGAGTACTTC,CASRQNGEEYF
NA,NA,TRBJ2-1,TRBV5-1,16,TGCGCCAGCAGCCCCGGGGGGCTAGCGGCGGACAATGAGCAGTTCTTC,CASSPGGLAADNEQFF
NA,once,TRBJ2-5,TRBV7-6,17,TGTGCCAGCAGCTTAGCCCTCGTGGGTAGCGGCCAGGAGACCCAGTACTTC,CASSLALVGSGQETQYF
NA,NA,TRBJ2-7,TRBV4-1,15,TGCGCCAGCAGCCCAAGTTCTAGGGGCTCCTACGAGCAGTACTTC,CASSPSSRGSYEQYF
NA,NA,TRBJ2-7,TRBV2,13,TGTGCCAGCAAGGGGGAGAGTTCCTACGAGCAGTACTTC,CASKGESSYEQYF
NA,NA,TRBJ2-2,TRBV6-1,15,TGTGCCAGCAGCCAGGGGCAGGGTTTCCCCGGGGAGCTGTTTTTT,CASSQGQGFPGELFF
NA,NA,TRBJ2-2,TRBV7-2,13,TGTGCCAGCAGCCCCACTAGGACCGGGGAGCTGTTTTTT,CASSPTRTGELFF
TRBD1,NA,TRBJ1-2,TRBV25-1,16,TGTGCCAGCAGTGAATCTTTGGGACAGGGCAATCATGGCTACACCTTC,CASSESLGQGNHGYTF
TRBD2,once,TRBJ2-5,TRBV5-1,18,TGCGCCAGCAGCTTGATGCTAGCGGGAGGGCCGAATGGAGAGACCCAGTACTTC,CASSLMLAGGPNGETQYF
TRBD2,once,TRBJ2-1,TRBV10-3,14,TGTGCCATCAGTGCGAGCGGGGGCTACAATGAGCAGTTCTTC,CAISASGGYNEQFF
TRBD1,NA,TRBJ1-1,TRBV5-6,13,TGTGCCAGCAGCGGTCCAGGGGGCACTGAAGCTTTCTTT,CASSGPGGTEAFF
TRBD1,NA,TRBJ1-1,TRBV29-1,14,TGCAGCGTTAGCCGGGGACAGGTGAGGGGGGAAGCTTTCTTT,CSVSRGQVRGEAFF
NA,NA,TRBJ2-7,TRBV5-1,15,TGCGCCAGCAGCTTGGAAATGGCCAGGGGTTACGAGCAGTACTTC,CASSLEMARGYEQYF
NA,NA,TRBJ1-5,TRBV19,15,TGTGCCAGTAGTATGCGGAGACCAAGCAATCAGCCCCAGCATTTT,CASSMRRPSNQPQHF
TRBD1,NA,TRBJ1-4,TRBV7-9,16,TGTGCCAGCAGCCCTATGCTTCAGGGGGCGACCGAAAAACTGTTTTTT,CASSPMLQGATEKLFF
TRBD1,NA,TRBJ1-5,TRBV6-1,15,TGTGCCAGCAGTTCACGGACAGGGGTGAATCAGCCCCAGCATTTT,CASSSRTGVNQPQHF
TRBD2,NA,TRBJ2-3,TRBV28,16,TGTGCCAGCAGTATCACTAGCGGGAGGAGTACAGATACGCAGTATTTT,CASSITSGRSTDTQYF
TRBD1,NA,TRBJ1-2,TRBV27,16,TGTGCCAGCAGCCCAACCTTGGGACAGGGAGTGGGTGGCTACACCTTC,CASSPTLGQGVGGYTF
NA,once,TRBJ1-1,TRBV9,15,TGTGCCAGCAGCGTAGGGGCGGGGGCCAACACTGAAGCTTTCTTT,CASSVGAGANTEAFF
NA,NA,TRBJ1-6,TRBV27,15,TGTGCCAGCAGTTTATCCGCAGCCTATAATTCACCCCTCCACTTT,CASSLSAAYNSPLHF
NA,NA,TRBJ2-5,TRBV15,17,TGTGCCACCAGCACCCGGGACTTCAACATGGCGAGAGAGACCCAGTACTTC,CATSTRDFNMARETQYF
NA,once,TRBJ2-1,TRBV19,15,TGTGCCAGTAGTTTGGGACTCGAATCCTACAATGAGCAGTTCTTC,CASSLGLESYNEQFF
NA,NA,TRBJ1-4,TRBV15,16,TGTGCCACCAGCAGAGACCCCAACAGGGTGACTGAAAAACTGTTTTTT,CATSRDPNRVTEKLFF
NA,NA,TRBJ2-2,TRBV9,16,TGTGCCAGCAGCGTAGCTGGCAGGGTGAACACCGGGGAGCTGTTTTTT,CASSVAGRVNTGELFF
TRBD1,once,TRBJ1-2,TRBV5-6,14,TGTGCCAGCAGCCCGCAGGGGGGCGGCTATGGCTACACCTTC,CASSPQGGGYGYTF
NA,once,TRBJ2-5,TRBV6-1,19,TGTGCCAGCAGTGCCCGCTTAGCAGGGGGGTCGGTTGGCCAAGAGACCCAGTACTTC,CASSARLAGGSVGQETQYF
NA,NA,TRBJ1-1,TRBV28,14,TGTGCCAGCGTTGGGACGGGGGGAGGGACTGAAGCTTTCTTT,CASVGTGGGTEAFF
NA,medium-sized,TRBJ1-4,TRBV2,14,TGTGCCAGCAGAGAGGACAGCCTCGATGAAAAACTGTTTTTT,CASREDSLDEKLFF
TRBD2,NA,TRBJ2-7,TRBV27,15,TGTGCCACCCTGCCAGCGGGGCTAAGCTCCTACGAGCAGTACTTC,CATLPAGLSSYEQYF
TRBD2,few,TRBJ2-3,TRBV5-6,16,TGTGCCAGCAGCCAGGGATCTAGCGGGGTCACAGATACGCAGTATTTT,CASSQGSSGVTDTQYF